Shown below are 12 T cell receptor beta chains from a single sample sequenced in a study of CD8 T cells in ankylosing spondylitis. TCRdb re-called the 5' RACE reads through MiXCR, storing one row per CDR3 protein. This repertoire shows about 36,000 distinct CDR3 sequences, about 11% found once; its top ten account for around 21%. The sequenced sample was synovial fluid, either unsorted or a sorted T cell fraction (not recorded which). All receptors derive from a male donor with ankylosing spondylitis.

This clonotype was seen more than once but under ten times. The chain uses TRBV6-1 and TRBJ2-7; maybe TRBD2 (7 bases). The CDR3 has 14 residues. Trimming shortened V by 6 bases and J by 2 bases, and 14 bases separated the two germline ends. In germline, CDR1 is MNHNS, CDR2 SASEGT. DNA of the CDR3: TGTGCCAGCAGCCCGGGGGCGGGAGCCTACGAGCAGTACTTC. Its protein product is CASSPGAGAYEQYF.

The rearrangement joins TRBV6-1 to TRBJ1-4; D gene uncertain. CDR3 length: 15 residues. Trimming shortened V by 3 bases and J by 3 bases, and 11 bases separated the two germline ends. Germline V lookup: CDR1 MNHNS, CDR2 SASEGT. This CDR3 is CASSDKGFANEKLFF. CDR3 in DNA: TGTGCCAGCAGTGATAAGGGCTTTGCTAATGAAAAACTGTTTTTT.

This clonotype was seen more than once but under ten times. The chain is built from TRBV6-2 or TRBV6-3 and TRBJ2-4; 10 nucleotides agree with TRBD1. Unmatched junction bases numbered 0, after V lost 4 bases and J lost 6 bases. The germline CDR1 and CDR2 sequences are MNHEY and SVGEGT. This CDR3 contains 13 residues. The CDR3 loop reads CASSWDRGNIQYF. As DNA, the CDR3 is TGTGCCAGCAGTTGGGACAGGGGAAACATTCAGTACTTC.

The chain uses TRBV30 and TRBJ2-7, with 13 bases fitting TRBD2. CDR3 length: 16 residues. CDR1 and CDR2 (germline): GTSNPN, SVGIG (reference sequence). J was trimmed by 0 bases and V by 5 bases; bases with no gene match: 7. CDR3 region: CAWLGTSGTSSYEQYF. CDR3 nucleotides: TGTGCCTGGTTGGGGACTAGCGGGACCAGCTCCTACGAGCAGTACTTC.

This clonotype showed up many times. The chain's CDR3 is CASRHFPPSGSGDEQFF. Here the CDR3 DNA reads TGTGCCAGCAGACACTTCCCCCCTAGCGGGAGTGGGGATGAGCAGTTCTTC. The genes are TRBV6-1 and TRBJ2-1; 10 bases agree with TRBD2. This CDR3 comprises 17 residues. The V segment lost 6 bases and the J segment 8 bases; nucleotides outside the gene matches: 16. CDR1 and CDR2 (germline): MNHNS, SASEGT.

The chain combines TRBV5-1 with TRBJ2-2, with D perhaps TRBD2 (5 bases). This CDR3 is built from 18 residues. In germline, CDR1 is SGHRS, CDR2 YFSETQ. Trimming removed 0 bases from V and 5 bases from J, with 20 bases in between. This CDR3 is CASSLVFGGPPGTGELFF. The DNA for the CDR3 is TGCGCCAGCAGCTTGGTCTTCGGCGGTCCCCCGGGGACCGGGGAGCTGTTTTTT.

In its sample, this clonotype was seen many times. The rearrangement joins TRBV20-1 to TRBJ2-3, with D uncertain. Trimming left V 3 bases short and J 3 bases short, with 13 bases between. Germline CDR1 DFQATT, CDR2 SNEGSKA (reference sequence). The CDR3 covers 14 residues. The CDR3 coding sequence is TGCAGTGCTAGTTTGGGAATAATGACAGATACGCAGTATTTT. It codes for CSASLGIMTDTQYF.

The chain couples TRBV7-2 to TRBJ2-5; 7 bases line up with TRBD2. The CDR3 runs to 16 residues. Germline V gene sequence: CDR1 SGHTA, CDR2 FQGNSA. V lost 5 bases to trimming and J lost 4 bases; unmatched junction nucleotides: 13. The CDR3 DNA reads as TGTGCCAGCAGCGTCTTCATGACTAGCAATGGAGAGACCCAGTACTTC. As protein: CASSVFMTSNGETQYF.

The table lists this clonotype with a few counts. A read error may account for a junction end that differs from germline. The chain joins TRBV20-1 to TRBJ2-1; 7 positions match TRBD2. The CDR3 consists of 14 residues. CDR1 is DFQATT, CDR2 SNEGSKA, per germline (reference sequence). In nucleotides, the CDR3 is TGCAGTGCTACTCCGGCACTAGCGTCTCATGAGCGGTTCTTC. This encodes CSATPALASHERFF.

A note on this clonotype: This clone may be a read error of a much larger clone one base away. This rearrangement joins TRBV7-3 to TRBJ2-3; 8 nucleotides line up with TRBD1. J gave up 8 bases and V 3 bases, and 7 bases lay outside the gene matches. CDR1 is SGHTA, CDR2 FQGTGA, per germline. This CDR3 contains 14 residues. In nucleotides, the CDR3 is TGTGCCAGCAGCTTGTCCCAGGGGGCAGTTACGCAGTATTTT. Its protein is CASSLSQGAVTQYF.

This clonotype was found many times. The chain joins TRBV3-1 to TRBJ2-1; 7 positions match TRBD1. From germline, CDR1 is LGHDT and CDR2 YNNKEL (reference sequence). The junction had 12 bases not matched to a gene; V was cut back by 5 bases and J by 5 bases. This CDR3 contains 16 residues. DNA of the CDR3: TGTGCCAGCAGCTCCCCGGACAGGTTCAACGACAATGAGCAGTTCTTC. This sequence encodes CASSSPDRFNDNEQFF.

This clonotype appeared many times. The chain is built from TRBV29-1 and TRBJ2-2; 8 bases line up with TRBD2. With V trimmed by 7 bases and J by 2 bases, 9 bases remained unmatched. The CDR3 extends over 15 amino acids. Germline CDR1 SQVTM, CDR2 ANQGSEA. As DNA, the CDR3 is TGCAGCGCCCTAACAGCGGGGGCCAACACCGGGGAGCTGTTTTTT. Its translation: CSALTAGANTGELFF.